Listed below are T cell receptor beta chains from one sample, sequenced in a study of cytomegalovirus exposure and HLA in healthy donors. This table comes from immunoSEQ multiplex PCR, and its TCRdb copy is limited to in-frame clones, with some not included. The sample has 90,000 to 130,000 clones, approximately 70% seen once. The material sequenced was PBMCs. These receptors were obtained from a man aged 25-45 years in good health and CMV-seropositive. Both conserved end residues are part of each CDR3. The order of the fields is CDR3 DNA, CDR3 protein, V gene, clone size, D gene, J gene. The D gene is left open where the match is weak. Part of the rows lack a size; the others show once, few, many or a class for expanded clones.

CDR3nt: TGCAGTGTTCCAGACAGCTACGAGCAGTACTTC; CDR3aa: CSVPDSYEQYF; v_gene: TRBV20-1; abundance: once; d_gene: .; j_gene: TRBJ2-7
CDR3nt: TGTGCCAGCAGCTTAATGACATATAGCTCCTACAATGAGCAGTTCTTC; CDR3aa: CASSLMTYSSYNEQFF; v_gene: TRBV7-9; abundance: .; d_gene: .; j_gene: TRBJ2-1
CDR3nt: TGTGCCTGGAGTGTAGGACAGTCTGAAGCTTTCTTT; CDR3aa: CAWSVGQSEAFF; v_gene: TRBV30; abundance: few; d_gene: .; j_gene: TRBJ1-1
CDR3nt: TGTGCCTGGGGGACTAGCGGGGGAACGGAGACCCAGTACTTC; CDR3aa: CAWGTSGGTETQYF; v_gene: TRBV30; abundance: few; d_gene: TRBD2; j_gene: TRBJ2-5
CDR3nt: TGTGCCAGCAGCCTGGGACAGGCCCCTCTTAGCGCTGGGGCCAACGTCCTGACTTTC; CDR3aa: CASSLGQAPLSAGANVLTF; v_gene: TRBV7-9; abundance: few; d_gene: TRBD1; j_gene: TRBJ2-6
CDR3nt: TGCAGCGTTGAAGAACAGGACAATCAGCCCCAGCATTTT; CDR3aa: CSVEEQDNQPQHF; v_gene: TRBV29-1; abundance: .; d_gene: .; j_gene: TRBJ1-5
CDR3nt: TGTGCCAGCAGCGTCGGTCACGGGACACTCCACGAGCAGTACTTC; CDR3aa: CASSVGHGTLHEQYF; v_gene: TRBV9; abundance: .; d_gene: .; j_gene: TRBJ2-7
CDR3nt: TGCGCCAGCAGCTACCGGGCAGGGGGGATTGTTGGCTACAATGAGCAGTTCTTC; CDR3aa: CASSYRAGGIVGYNEQFF; v_gene: TRBV4-1; abundance: .; d_gene: .; j_gene: TRBJ2-1
CDR3nt: TGTGCCAGTAGTACTGAACCCCTAAGGGGGATACATCAGCCCCAGCATTTT; CDR3aa: CASSTEPLRGIHQPQHF; v_gene: TRBV19; abundance: .; d_gene: .; j_gene: TRBJ1-5
CDR3nt: TGTGCCAGCAGCTTATTCCGGACAGGCCCTAACTATGGCTACACCTTC; CDR3aa: CASSLFRTGPNYGYTF; v_gene: TRBV7-6; abundance: .; d_gene: TRBD1; j_gene: TRBJ1-2
CDR3nt: TGTGCCAGCAGCCAGACAGGGGGCCCCCGCTCTGGAAACACCATATATTTT; CDR3aa: CASSQTGGPRSGNTIYF; v_gene: TRBV5-8; abundance: .; d_gene: TRBD1; j_gene: TRBJ1-3
CDR3nt: TGTGCCAGCTCACCACCTTCCCAGGGGCGCTACGAGCAGTACTTC; CDR3aa: CASSPPSQGRYEQYF; v_gene: TRBV18; abundance: .; d_gene: .; j_gene: TRBJ2-7
CDR3nt: TGCAGCGTTGTGTCGTCGCGGGAGGGGGATACGCAGTATTTT; CDR3aa: CSVVSSREGDTQYF; v_gene: TRBV29-1; abundance: .; d_gene: TRBD2; j_gene: TRBJ2-3
CDR3nt: TGTGCCACCAGCGCTAGGACAGAAAAGCGTCAGCCCCAGCATTTT; CDR3aa: CATSARTEKRQPQHF; v_gene: TRBV15; abundance: once; d_gene: .; j_gene: TRBJ1-5
CDR3nt: TGTGCCAGCAGCTTCCCGGGGGGACAGGGCGGGGATACGCAGTATTTT; CDR3aa: CASSFPGGQGGDTQYF; v_gene: TRBV5-6; abundance: .; d_gene: TRBD1; j_gene: TRBJ2-3
CDR3nt: TGCGCCAGCAGCCAAGGCATACTAGCGGGAGGGGAAAACATTCAGTACTTC; CDR3aa: CASSQGILAGGENIQYF; v_gene: TRBV4-3; abundance: few; d_gene: TRBD2; j_gene: TRBJ2-4
CDR3nt: TGCGCCAGCAGCCCGCATCAAACAGCGAACACTGAAGCTTTCTTT; CDR3aa: CASSPHQTANTEAFF; v_gene: TRBV5-1; abundance: .; d_gene: .; j_gene: TRBJ1-1
CDR3nt: TGTGCCATTCAGCCCGAAGGGGCTAATGAAAAACTGTTTTTT; CDR3aa: CAIQPEGANEKLFF; v_gene: TRBV10-3; abundance: .; d_gene: .; j_gene: TRBJ1-4
CDR3nt: TGTGCCAGCAGCCATCTAACGGGACAGGGCGCCGCGGGGTCACTGTTTTTT; CDR3aa: CASSHLTGQGAAGSLFF; v_gene: TRBV28; abundance: .; d_gene: TRBD1; j_gene: TRBJ1-4
CDR3nt: TGCAGCGTTGAAACCCGGACAGAGGAGGACAAAAACATTCAGTACTTC; CDR3aa: CSVETRTEEDKNIQYF; v_gene: TRBV29-1; abundance: .; d_gene: .; j_gene: TRBJ2-4
CDR3nt: TGTGCCAGCAGCCCAGGGACAGATACGCAGTATTTT; CDR3aa: CASSPGTDTQYF; v_gene: TRBV11-2; abundance: few; d_gene: .; j_gene: TRBJ2-3
CDR3nt: TGCAGCGTCTCCCCGGGACTAGGAAATGAGCAGTTCTTC; CDR3aa: CSVSPGLGNEQFF; v_gene: TRBV29-1; abundance: .; d_gene: TRBD2; j_gene: TRBJ2-1
CDR3nt: TGTGCCAGCAGCTTCGGGACAGTTGAAGCTTTCTTT; CDR3aa: CASSFGTVEAFF; v_gene: TRBV7-8; abundance: .; d_gene: TRBD1; j_gene: TRBJ1-1
CDR3nt: TGTGCCAGCAGCGAGCGGGAGTCGGGGAGAATTCCGACCCAGTACTTC; CDR3aa: CASSERESGRIPTQYF; v_gene: TRBV7-8; abundance: .; d_gene: TRBD2; j_gene: TRBJ2-5
CDR3nt: TGTGCCAGCAGTGACATAGGGGGCAGGGGAAGCGCTGAAGCTTTCTTT; CDR3aa: CASSDIGGRGSAEAFF; v_gene: TRBV6-4; abundance: .; d_gene: TRBD1; j_gene: TRBJ1-1
CDR3nt: TGTGCCAGCAGTCCCTATCTCTATCCGGGACAGCGGAACACTGAAGCTTTCTTT; CDR3aa: CASSPYLYPGQRNTEAFF; v_gene: TRBV7-2; abundance: .; d_gene: TRBD1; j_gene: TRBJ1-1
CDR3nt: TGTGCCAGCAGTGCCCCCACCGAGGCAGGGTTTGGCATTCAGTACTTC; CDR3aa: CASSAPTEAGFGIQYF; v_gene: TRBV27; abundance: .; d_gene: .; j_gene: TRBJ2-4
CDR3nt: TGTGCCAGCAGCTACGGGACAGGACACTACAATGAGCAGTTCTTC; CDR3aa: CASSYGTGHYNEQFF; v_gene: TRBV7-2; abundance: .; d_gene: TRBD1; j_gene: TRBJ2-1
CDR3nt: TGTGCCAGCAGCGTATCATCGTATGGCGGCTCTGGAAACACCATATATTTT; CDR3aa: CASSVSSYGGSGNTIYF; v_gene: TRBV9; abundance: .; d_gene: .; j_gene: TRBJ1-3
CDR3nt: TGTGCCAGCAGCCTCGGGTCAAGCATGAACACTGAAGCTTTCTTT; CDR3aa: CASSLGSSMNTEAFF; v_gene: TRBV11-1; abundance: few; d_gene: .; j_gene: TRBJ1-1
CDR3nt: TGTGCCAGCAGTTTATCCCAGTTAGAAGCTTTCTTT; CDR3aa: CASSLSQLEAFF; v_gene: TRBV28; abundance: once; d_gene: .; j_gene: TRBJ1-1
CDR3nt: TGTGCCAGCAGCCTCGAAAGGGGGCGCGGAGGCTACACCTTC; CDR3aa: CASSLERGRGGYTF; v_gene: TRBV11-2; abundance: few; d_gene: TRBD1; j_gene: TRBJ1-2
CDR3nt: TGTGCCAGCAGCCGAGACAGGGAGGATGGCTACACCTTC; CDR3aa: CASSRDREDGYTF; v_gene: TRBV5-6; abundance: once; d_gene: TRBD1; j_gene: TRBJ1-2
CDR3nt: TGTGCCAGCAGCTTTGCTTGCCCGGACAGGGCCACCTACGAGCAGTACTTC; CDR3aa: CASSFACPDRATYEQYF; v_gene: TRBV12-1; abundance: .; d_gene: .; j_gene: TRBJ2-7
CDR3nt: TGTGCTAGTGCTCAGGGGGCCTCGTACAATGAGCAGTTCTTC; CDR3aa: CASAQGASYNEQFF; v_gene: TRBV12-5; abundance: .; d_gene: TRBD1; j_gene: TRBJ2-1
CDR3nt: TGCGCCAGCAGCTTGGTGGGGACAGGTTACAATGAGCAGTTCTTC; CDR3aa: CASSLVGTGYNEQFF; v_gene: TRBV5-1; abundance: .; d_gene: TRBD1; j_gene: TRBJ2-1
CDR3nt: TGTGCCAGTCGAGCGGGCCAAACCGGGGAGCTGTTTTTT; CDR3aa: CASRAGQTGELFF; v_gene: TRBV7-3; abundance: .; d_gene: .; j_gene: TRBJ2-2
CDR3nt: TGTGCCACCAGCAGCCCGGGACAGGGGGCCGGCAATGAGCAGTTCTTC; CDR3aa: CATSSPGQGAGNEQFF; v_gene: TRBV15; abundance: few; d_gene: TRBD1; j_gene: TRBJ2-1
CDR3nt: TGCAGCGTGGGCCAGGGGGCCGGCGCTGAAGCTTTCTTT; CDR3aa: CSVGQGAGAEAFF; v_gene: TRBV29-1; abundance: once; d_gene: TRBD1; j_gene: TRBJ1-1
CDR3nt: TGTGCCAGCAGTTTCGTTACGAGGGGGTTGGTGAACACTGAAGCTTTCTTT; CDR3aa: CASSFVTRGLVNTEAFF; v_gene: TRBV28; abundance: .; d_gene: .; j_gene: TRBJ1-1
CDR3nt: TGTGCCAGTAGTAGGGGACTAGCGGGATACAATGAGCAGTTCTTC; CDR3aa: CASSRGLAGYNEQFF; v_gene: TRBV19; abundance: .; d_gene: TRBD2; j_gene: TRBJ2-1
CDR3nt: TGTGCCAGCAGTTTACTGTTGCAGTACAATGAGCAGTTCTTC; CDR3aa: CASSLLLQYNEQFF; v_gene: TRBV28; abundance: .; d_gene: .; j_gene: TRBJ2-1
CDR3nt: TGTGCCACGGGACTAGCGGGAGCAGTTGGCACAGATACGCAGTATTTT; CDR3aa: CATGLAGAVGTDTQYF; v_gene: TRBV10-3; abundance: .; d_gene: TRBD2; j_gene: TRBJ2-3